A single sample gave rise to the 26 T cell receptor beta chains below, sequenced in a study of T-cell memory formation after mild COVID-19. One entry per CDR3 protein, called by TCRdb with MiXCR from the 5' RACE reads. The sample contains 180,000 or so distinct CDR3 sequences, about a sixth of which appear only once. The source material was PBMCs or a T cell subset sorted from them (not recorded which). The origin of the receptors is an adult woman who had mild COVID-19 (a few samples of this study predate the infection). Cell type and time point are not known.

This clonotype was seen more than once but under ten times. The chain couples TRBV10-3 to TRBJ1-1, with a weak D call TRBD1 (6 bases). The CDR3 totals 14 residues. Germline V gene sequence: CDR1 ENHRY, CDR2 SYGVKD. The V end was cut by 1 base, the J end by 1 base, with 7 bases between. The CDR3 region is CAISEYRENTEAFF. In DNA form, the CDR3 reads TGTGCCATCAGTGAGTACAGGGAGAACACTGAAGCTTTCTTT.

This clonotype was recorded a few times. The chain joins TRBV27 to TRBJ1-6; the D gene is possibly TRBD1 (6 bases). Looked up from germline, CDR1 is MNHEY and CDR2 is SMNVEV (reference sequence). This CDR3 spans 15 amino acids. V lost 7 bases and J 7 bases, leaving 17 bases between the germline ends. The CDR3 loop is CASTAGGAGNSPLHF. CDR3 nucleotide sequence: TGTGCCAGCACCGCCGGGGGGGCCGGAAATTCACCCCTCCACTTT.

This clonotype occurred a few times. The chain has TRBV7-8 and TRBJ2-4, with TRBD2 as a possible D gene (6 bases). The V end was cut by 5 bases, the J end by 8 bases, with 16 bases between. This CDR3 is built from 14 residues. CDR1 is SGHVS and CDR2 is FQNEAQ in the germline V gene. CDR3 region: CASSPARGTDIQYF. In DNA form, the CDR3 reads TGTGCCAGCAGCCCGGCCCGCGGGACGGACATTCAGTACTTC.

This clonotype has just a few counts. V usage is TRBV29-1 and J usage is TRBJ2-7; 8 bases are shared with TRBD2. CDR3 size: 14 residues. The V gene's germline CDR1 is SQVTM and CDR2 ANQGSEA. Trimming took 6 bases from V and 4 from J; bases not matched to a gene: 11. CDR3 loop: CSVAGQPGGYEQYF. CDR3 DNA: TGCAGCGTCGCCGGACAGCCGGGGGGGTACGAGCAGTACTTC.

This chain uses TRBV6-5 with TRBJ1-3; 7 positions match TRBD1. The CDR3 totals 16 residues. V shed 0 bases and J 2 bases; nucleotides not matched to a gene: 4. Germline values: CDR1 MNHEY, CDR2 SVGAGI. CDR3 protein: CASSYSGTDTGNTIYF. The CDR3 DNA reads TGTGCCAGCAGTTACTCTGGGACAGACACTGGAAACACCATATATTTT.

The table lists this clonotype with a few counts. The V call is TRBV7-2, the J call TRBJ1-2; D gene unclear. With 5 bases removed from V and 8 bases from J, the gap between germline ends came to 18 bases. From germline, CDR1 is SGHTA and CDR2 FQGNSA. This CDR3 contains 14 residues. As DNA, the CDR3 is TGTGCCAGCAGCGACGGGCACGAGTTGAGAGGCTACACCTTC. This sequence encodes CASSDGHELRGYTF.

This clonotype was found a few times. V gene TRBV6-5 combines with J gene TRBJ1-1, with no clear D. V gave up 6 bases and J gave up 1 base, with 12 bases separating them. The CDR3 spans 14 residues. CDR1 MNHEY and CDR2 SVGAGI come from the germline V gene. The CDR3 DNA sequence: TGTGCCAGCAGGGCCCGTGCCCGGAACACTGAAGCTTTCTTT. The encoded protein is CASRARARNTEAFF.

This clonotype showed up just a few times. The V gene is TRBV5-4, the J gene TRBJ2-1; 10 nucleotides line up with TRBD2. J lost 9 bases, V lost 0 bases, and 6 bases had no gene match. The CDR3 length is 15 residues. In germline, CDR1 is SGHNT, CDR2 YYREEE (reference sequence). CDR3 protein: CASSLAGSSGSEQFF. The CDR3 nucleotides read TGTGCCAGCAGCTTGGCCGGGTCTAGCGGGAGTGAGCAGTTCTTC.

V gene TRBV24-1 combines with J gene TRBJ2-7; TRBD1 aligns across 8 bases. The CDR3 totals 13 residues. With 6 bases clipped from V and 5 bases from J, the junction kept 5 bases outside the gene matches. Looked up from germline, CDR1 is KGHDR and CDR2 is SFDVKD. The CDR3 DNA follows: TGTGCCACCAGTCATCCAGGGGGCGACGAGCAGTACTTC. Translated, it gives CATSHPGGDEQYF.

This clonotype was counted a few times. The chain employs TRBV27 and TRBJ2-2; D is unclear. The V end was cut by 7 bases, the J end by 3 bases, with 9 bases between. The CDR3 totals 13 residues. In germline, CDR1 is MNHEY, CDR2 SMNVEV (reference sequence). CDR3 in amino acids: CASKSKYTGELFF. The CDR3 coding sequence is TGTGCCAGCAAGTCCAAGTACACCGGGGAGCTGTTTTTT.

There are many counts of this clonotype. The DNA for the CDR3 is TGTGCCAGCAGTTTAGCGCGGAAAGGGGATTCCTACGAGCAGTACTTC. It specifies CASSLARKGDSYEQYF. J is TRBJ2-7 and V is TRBV12-3 or TRBV12-4; a weak D match, TRBD1 (5 bases). The CDR3 runs 16 residues. V was trimmed by 0 bases and J by 1 base, leaving 13 bases between them.

This clonotype has more than one count but fewer than ten. The chain joins TRBV4-3 to TRBJ2-3, with TRBD2 identical over 11 bases. The CDR3 is 18 amino acids. The junction had 5 bases not matched to a gene; V was cut back by 0 bases and J by 0 bases. CDR1 is LGHNA, CDR2 YSLEER, per germline. The CDR3 reads CASSQEGLAGLSTDTQYF. The CDR3, as DNA: TGCGCCAGCAGCCAAGAAGGACTAGCGGGCCTTAGCACAGATACGCAGTATTTT.

V is TRBV7-2 and J is TRBJ1-5; D gene unclear. The CDR3 length is 12 residues. Germline V CDR1 and CDR2: SGHTA, FQGNSA. V lost 5 bases and J lost 3, with 5 bases in between. The CDR3 sequence is CASSPYNQPQHF. CDR3 sequence (DNA): TGTGCCAGCAGCCCTTACAATCAGCCCCAGCATTTT.

The gene calls are TRBV7-9 and TRBJ1-4; 11 nucleotides match TRBD1. Trimming removed 5 bases from V and 8 bases from J; junction bases left unmatched: 7. The CDR3 extends over 15 amino acids. The V gene's germline CDR1 is SEHNR and CDR2 FQNEAQ (reference sequence). The CDR3 reads CASSESGTGGEKLFF. CDR3 in DNA: TGTGCCAGCAGCGAAAGCGGGACAGGGGGGGAAAAACTGTTTTTT.

V usage is TRBV20-1 and J usage is TRBJ2-1; 10 bases match TRBD1. The CDR3 extends over 15 amino acids. V shed 0 bases and J 7 bases; nucleotides not matched to a gene: 6. CDR1 and CDR2 from the germline V gene are DFQATT and SNEGSKA (reference sequence). CDR3 in amino acids: CSAREVTGGKNEQFF. Here the CDR3 DNA reads TGCAGTGCTAGAGAGGTGACAGGGGGCAAAAATGAGCAGTTCTTC.

The chain couples TRBV12-3 or TRBV12-4 to TRBJ2-3, with D tentatively TRBD2 (5 bases). V lost 3 bases, J lost 6 bases, and 16 bases lay in between. This CDR3 region has 15 residues. The CDR3 sequence: CASSLWVSAGDTQYF. The CDR3 DNA reads TGTGCCAGCAGTTTGTGGGTTAGCGCGGGCGATACGCAGTATTTT.

This chain connects TRBV29-1 to TRBJ1-1; tentative D call: TRBD1 (5 bases). Germline lookup yields CDR1 SQVTM and CDR2 ANQGSEA. V gave up 4 bases and J gave up 2 bases, with 14 bases separating them. The length of the CDR3 is 14 residues. CDR3 amino acids: CSVARGPINTEAFF. As DNA, the CDR3 is TGCAGCGTTGCGCGGGGCCCGATTAACACTGAAGCTTTCTTT. Drawing the rest from reference TRBV29-1 and TRBJ1-1, the complete variable domain is SAVISQKPSRDICQRGTSLTIQCQVDSQVTMMFWYRQQPGQSLTLIATANQGSEATYESGFVIDKFPISRPNLTFSTLTVSNMSPEDSSIYLCSVARGPINTEAFFGQGTRLTVV.

This clonotype came up a few times. J is TRBJ1-1 and V is TRBV12-3 or TRBV12-4, with TRBD1 as a possible D gene (6 bases). The V and J ends lost 6 bases and 4 bases respectively, with 12 bases between them. The CDR3 extends over 13 amino acids. The CDR3 bases are TGTGCCAGCAGGATGGGGGGGGCCACTGAAGCTTTCTTT. The encoded protein is CASRMGGATEAFF.

The chain is built from TRBV5-8 and TRBJ2-2; D unresolved. Germline CDR1 and CDR2: SGHTS and YDEGEE. The length of the CDR3 is 14 residues. The V gene lost 6 bases and the J gene lost 5 bases, with 14 bases spanning the gap. CDR3 sequence (DNA): TGTGCCAGCACCATCACCCGGGTAACCGGGGAGCTGTTTTTT. It codes for CASTITRVTGELFF.

The chain combines TRBV20-1 with TRBJ1-6, with 7 bases lining up with TRBD1. The germline V gene has CDR1 DFQATT and CDR2 SNEGSKA (reference sequence). The ends lost 6 bases at V and 7 bases at J; junction bases unmatched: 9. This CDR3 has 14 residues. The CDR3 protein is CSAPPGQLNSPLHF. CDR3 nucleotides: TGCAGTGCGCCGCCGGGACAGTTAAATTCACCCCTCCACTTT.

This rearrangement joins TRBV5-1 to TRBJ2-4, with TRBD2 identical over 8 bases. The CDR3 loop spans 16 amino acids. Germline V gene sequence: CDR1 SGHRS, CDR2 YFSETQ. Trimming removed 2 bases from V and 11 bases from J; junction bases left unmatched: 15. In DNA form, the CDR3 reads TGCGCCAGCAGCTTAGCGGGAGCGGGACCAAAAGTGGTTCAGTACTTC. Translation gives CASSLAGAGPKVVQYF.

This clonotype was observed a handful of times. The rearrangement links TRBV11-2 to TRBJ2-7, with unresolved D. Germline V lookup: CDR1 SGHAT, CDR2 FQNNGV. Trimming took 4 bases from V and 3 from J, leaving 19 bases between them. The CDR3 runs to 16 residues. CDR3 amino acids: CASSSTRGSVLYEQYF. The DNA of the CDR3 is TGTGCCAGCAGCTCTACAAGAGGATCAGTACTCTACGAGCAGTACTTC.

In DNA form, the CDR3 reads TGCGCCAGCAGCCTCATACTTACCGGGACTAGCGGCACAGATACGCAGTATTTT. It codes for CASSLILTGTSGTDTQYF. The chain employs TRBV4-1 and TRBJ2-3, with TRBD2 matching 10 bases. This CDR3 has 18 amino acids. CDR1 and CDR2 (germline): MGHRA, YSYEKL. V lost 4 bases and J lost 1; bases outside the gene matches: 11.

The rearrangement uses TRBV6-5 and TRBJ2-2; the D gene is possibly TRBD1 (6 bases). The germline gives CDR1 MNHEY, CDR2 SVGAGI. V was trimmed by 0 bases and J by 5 bases, leaving 16 bases between them. The CDR3 totals 17 residues. CDR3: CASSYSVPGVMTGELFF. The CDR3 DNA reads as TGTGCCAGCAGTTACTCGGTACCAGGGGTCATGACCGGGGAGCTGTTTTTT.

This clonotype was detected ten times or more. The chain couples TRBV6-6 to TRBJ2-1; no definite D call. The CDR3 extends over 13 amino acids. Between the trimmed V and J ends, which lost 7 bases and 5 bases, there was a span of 12 bases. Per germline, CDR1 MNHNY and CDR2 SVGAGI (reference sequence). The chain's CDR3 is CASNPWYDNEQFF. The CDR3 DNA is TGTGCCAGCAACCCCTGGTACGACAATGAGCAGTTCTTC.

This clonotype was picked up a small number of times. This chain links TRBV12-3 or TRBV12-4 with TRBJ2-5; unclear D gene. The V end was cut by 3 bases, the J end by 1 base, with 12 bases between. The CDR3 is 15 amino acids. The DNA of the CDR3 is TGTGCCAGCAGTTTTCAGAGGACGGCCCAAGAGACCCAGTACTTC. Translated: CASSFQRTAQETQYF.